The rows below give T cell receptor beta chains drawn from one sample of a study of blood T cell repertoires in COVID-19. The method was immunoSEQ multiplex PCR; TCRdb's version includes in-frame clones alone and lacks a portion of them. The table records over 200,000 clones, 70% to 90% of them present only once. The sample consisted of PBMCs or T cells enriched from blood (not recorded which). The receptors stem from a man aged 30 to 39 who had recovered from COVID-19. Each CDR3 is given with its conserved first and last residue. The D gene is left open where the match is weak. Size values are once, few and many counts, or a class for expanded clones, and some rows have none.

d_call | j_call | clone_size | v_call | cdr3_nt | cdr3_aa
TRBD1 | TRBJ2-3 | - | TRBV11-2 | TGTGCCAGCAGCCTATCGTTCGGGACAGGGTCAGATACGCAGTATTTT | CASSLSFGTGSDTQYF
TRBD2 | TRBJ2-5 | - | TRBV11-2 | TGTGCCAGCAGCTTAGTTTTACGTCTAGCGGGAGGGGGGGAGACCCAGTACTTC | CASSLVLRLAGGGETQYF
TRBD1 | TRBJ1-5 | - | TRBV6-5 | TGTGCCAGCAGACAGGGGTTTAGCAATCAGCCCCAGCATTTT | CASRQGFSNQPQHF
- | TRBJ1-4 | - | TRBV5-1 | TGCGCCAGCAGCCCAGGGGCGGTACCTGAAAAACTGTTTTTT | CASSPGAVPEKLFF
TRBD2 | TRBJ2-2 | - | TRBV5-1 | TGCGCCAGCAGCTTCCTAGCGGGAAACACCGGGGAGCTGTTTTTT | CASSFLAGNTGELFF
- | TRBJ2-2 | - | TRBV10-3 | TGTGCCATCACATTGACACTCACCGGGGAGCTGTTTTTT | CAITLTLTGELFF
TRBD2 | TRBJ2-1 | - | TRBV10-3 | TGTGCCATCACGGGAGGACTAGCGGGGGAAGAGCAGTTCTTC | CAITGGLAGEEQFF
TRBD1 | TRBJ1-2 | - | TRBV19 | TGTGCCAGTAGTATAGGCGGGACAGGGGACTTCGGCTACACCTTC | CASSIGGTGDFGYTF
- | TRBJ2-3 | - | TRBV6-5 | TGTGCCAGCAGTCGCACAGGGAGCACAGATACGCAGTATTTT | CASSRTGSTDTQYF
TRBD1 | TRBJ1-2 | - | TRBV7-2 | TGTGCCAGCAGCTTCCTTACGACAGGGGGCGATGGCTACACCTTC | CASSFLTTGGDGYTF
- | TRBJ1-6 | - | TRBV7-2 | TGTGCCAGCAGCTTAGGTCCAACAGGGTGGAATAATTCACCCCTCCACTTT | CASSLGPTGWNNSPLHF
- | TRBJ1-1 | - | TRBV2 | TGTGCCAGCAGAGGACAGACGATGAACACTGAAGCTTTCTTT | CASRGQTMNTEAFF
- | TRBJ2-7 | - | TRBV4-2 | TGTGCCAGCAGCCAAGAGAACGCCGGCTACGAGCAGTACTTC | CASSQENAGYEQYF
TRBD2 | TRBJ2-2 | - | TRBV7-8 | TGTGCCAGCAGCGGACTAGCGAACACCGGGGAGCTGTTTTTT | CASSGLANTGELFF
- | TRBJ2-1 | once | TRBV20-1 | TGCAGTGCTAGTTTGTGGTCGGAGGGCCTTGACAATGAGCAGTTCTTC | CSASLWSEGLDNEQFF
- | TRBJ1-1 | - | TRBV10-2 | TGCGCCAGCAGTGAGGTGGCCTCTGAAGCTTTCTTT | CASSEVASEAFF
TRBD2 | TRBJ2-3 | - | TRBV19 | TGTGCCAGTAGTACCGGGACTAGCGGGGGGGGCACAGATACGCAGTATTTT | CASSTGTSGGGTDTQYF
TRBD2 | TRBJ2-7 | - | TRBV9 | TGTGCCAGCAGCACCCAAATAGCGGGAGGCTCCTACGAGCAGTACTTC | CASSTQIAGGSYEQYF
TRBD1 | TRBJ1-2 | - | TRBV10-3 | TGTGCCATCAGTGATCTGACAGGGGGAGACTATGGCTACACCTTC | CAISDLTGGDYGYTF
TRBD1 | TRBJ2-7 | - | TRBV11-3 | TGTGCCAGCAGCCCTGGCGGGACAGGGGGCTCCTACGAGCAGTACTTC | CASSPGGTGGSYEQYF
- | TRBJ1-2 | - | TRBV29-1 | TGCAGCGTTGTGCAGGGTGGGGATGGCTACACCTTC | CSVVQGGDGYTF
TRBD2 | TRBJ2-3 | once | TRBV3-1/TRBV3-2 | TGTGCCAGCAGCCTTGGGACTAGGGGGGTAGATACGCAGTATTTT | CASSLGTRGVDTQYF
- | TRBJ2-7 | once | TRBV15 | TGTGCCACCAGCAGAATAACAGGGAGCGGGCAGTACTTC | CATSRITGSGQYF
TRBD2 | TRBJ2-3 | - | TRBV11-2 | TGTGCCAGCAGCCAGAGCGGGGGGGCCGGCACAGATACGCAGTATTTT | CASSQSGGAGTDTQYF
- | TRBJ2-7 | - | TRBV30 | TGTGCCTGGAGTGTACTTAAGGGGGTCTCCTACGAGCAGTACTTC | CAWSVLKGVSYEQYF
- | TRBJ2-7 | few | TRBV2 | TGTGCCAGCAGCGGCTCCTACGAGCAGTACTTC | CASSGSYEQYF
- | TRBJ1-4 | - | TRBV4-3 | TGCGCCAGCAGCCCGGGGTGGCTACAGTACAATGAAAAACTGTTTTTT | CASSPGWLQYNEKLFF
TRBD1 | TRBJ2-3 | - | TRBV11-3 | TGTGCCAGCAGCTCCCATTACAGGGGAGATACGCAGTATTTT | CASSSHYRGDTQYF
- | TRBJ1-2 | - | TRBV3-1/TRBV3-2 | TGTGCCAGCAGCCCTAGATACTACAGGGCTCTCCTCTACTTCGGTGGCTACACCTTC | CASSPRYYRALLYFGGYTF
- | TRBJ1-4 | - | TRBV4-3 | TGCGCCAGCAGCCAAGACACGGTGAATGAAAAACTGTTTTTT | CASSQDTVNEKLFF
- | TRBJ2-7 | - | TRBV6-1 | TGTGCCAGCAGTGAAACCCAGGGGATCGAGCAGTACTTC | CASSETQGIEQYF
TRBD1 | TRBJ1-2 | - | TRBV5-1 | TGCGCCAGCAGCTTGGACAGGGGGTTAGAGGGCTACACCTTC | CASSLDRGLEGYTF
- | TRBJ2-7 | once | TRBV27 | TGTGCCAGCAGTCCAACCCGACAGGTTGCCGAGCAGTACTTC | CASSPTRQVAEQYF
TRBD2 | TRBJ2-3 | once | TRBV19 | TGTGCCAGTAGGCGCCGACTAGCGGGGGGCACAGATACGCAGTATTTT | CASRRRLAGGTDTQYF
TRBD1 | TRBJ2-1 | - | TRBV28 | TGTGCCAGCAGTTCCCCGACCCCCAGGGGGCGCGTCTCCTACAATGAGCAGTTCTTC | CASSSPTPRGRVSYNEQFF
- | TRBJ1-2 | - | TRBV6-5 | TGTGCCAGCCGGACAGCTTATGGCTACACCTTC | CASRTAYGYTF
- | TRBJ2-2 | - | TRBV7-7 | TGTGCCAGCAGCTTAGCCCCGGGAGTAAACACCGGGGAGCTGTTTTTT | CASSLAPGVNTGELFF
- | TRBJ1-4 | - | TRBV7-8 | TGTGCCAGCAGCGCCGACAGATTTTTCTCTGCAACTAATGAAAAACTGTTTTTT | CASSADRFFSATNEKLFF
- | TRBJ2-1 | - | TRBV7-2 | TGTGCCAGCAGGTCCCATCAACGGGGAGCCGAGCAGTTCTTC | CASRSHQRGAEQFF
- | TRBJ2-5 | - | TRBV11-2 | TGTGCCAGCAGCTTAGGTCTAGAGACCCAGTACTTC | CASSLGLETQYF
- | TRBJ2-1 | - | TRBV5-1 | TGCGCCAGCAGCAAACTTGAAGAGTACAATGAGCAGTTCTTC | CASSKLEEYNEQFF
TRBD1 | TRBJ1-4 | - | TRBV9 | TGTGCCAGCAGCCCGGGACAGCCAGGGGAAAAACTGTTTTTT | CASSPGQPGEKLFF
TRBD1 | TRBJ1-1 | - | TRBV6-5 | TGTGCCAGCAGGGTTTGGGGACAGTACAGTGAAGCTTTCTTT | CASRVWGQYSEAFF
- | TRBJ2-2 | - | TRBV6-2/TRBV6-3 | TGTGCCAGCAGTCTACGCACACTAACAGGAAACGGGGAGCTGTTTTTT | CASSLRTLTGNGELFF
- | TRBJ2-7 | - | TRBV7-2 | TGTGCCAGCAGCTACCGGGAAGGGCCCTACGAGCAGTACTTC | CASSYREGPYEQYF
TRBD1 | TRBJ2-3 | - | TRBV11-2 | TGTGCCAGCAGCTTAATGGTCAGGGGGCCAGATACGCAGTATTTT | CASSLMVRGPDTQYF
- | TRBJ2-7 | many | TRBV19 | TGTGCCAGTGAGAACTACGAGCAGTACTTC | CASENYEQYF
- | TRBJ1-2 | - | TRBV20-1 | TGCAGTGCTAGTCTTCCGGCGGATGGCTACACCTTC | CSASLPADGYTF